These 9 T cell receptor beta chains were sequenced from one sample in a study of cytomegalovirus exposure and HLA in healthy donors. The PCR used 60 Vbeta and 13 Jbeta primers. Profiled with immunoSEQ multiplex PCR; TCRdb holds only in-frame clones, not every one. In the table there are 100,000 to 150,000 clones, over 70% of which are singletons. Sequenced: PBMCs. Source of these receptors: a woman aged 18-29 years in good health and CMV-seronegative.

The chain combines TRBV7-2 with TRBJ1-1; D is possibly TRBD1 (5 bases). Germline CDR1 reads SGHTA; CDR2 reads FQGNSA. The CDR3 is made up of 14 amino acids. V lost 2 bases to trimming and J lost 0 bases, with 7 bases between them. CDR3: CASSLRGLNTEAFF. The CDR3 DNA is TGTGCCAGCAGCTTAAGGGGTTTGAACACTGAAGCTTTCTTT.

This CDR3 reads CASSYRQGVGEAFF. CDR3 sequence (DNA): TGCGCCAGCAGCTACAGACAGGGAGTAGGTGAAGCTTTCTTT. The rearrangement links TRBV4-1 to TRBJ1-1, with 7 positions matching TRBD1. Germline CDR1 reads MGHRA; CDR2 reads YSYEKL. With V trimmed by 5 bases and J by 7 bases, 10 bases remained unmatched. This CDR3 contains 14 residues.

For the CDR3, the DNA is TGTGCCAGCAGCCCGAGGATGGGCAATCAGCCCCAGCATTTT. Amino acid sequence: CASSPRMGNQPQHF. V and J are TRBV6-5 and TRBJ1-5, with D hard to call. CDR3 length equals 14 residues. Germline-derived CDR1 and CDR2 are MNHEY and SVGAGI. Trimming removed 6 bases from V and 2 bases from J, with 11 bases in between.

This clone has a handful of counts. V gene TRBV19 combines with J gene TRBJ2-3; 7 bases are a match to TRBD2. The CDR3 sequence is 16 residues long. The ends lost 5 bases at V and 6 bases at J; junction bases unmatched: 14. Germline CDR1 and CDR2: LNHDA and SQIVND (reference sequence). The DNA of the CDR3 is TGTGCCAGTAGTCCTCCCGGGACCGTAGCGGGTGATACGCAGTATTTT. This encodes CASSPPGTVAGDTQYF.

The J gene is TRBJ2-3, the V gene TRBV5-8; unclear D gene. Germline V CDR1 and CDR2: SGHTS, YDEGEE. This CDR3 spans 10 amino acids. The V and J ends lost 6 bases and 6 bases respectively, with 5 bases between them. CDR3 in DNA: TGTGCCAGCACCTCGGATACGCAGTATTTT. Protein: CASTSDTQYF.

This sequence joins TRBV6-5 and TRBJ1-1, with a possible D match to TRBD1 (6 bases). Germline CDR1 reads MNHEY; CDR2 reads SVGAGI. V shed 2 bases and J shed 7 bases, with 14 bases lying between them. The CDR3 is 14 amino acids. In DNA, the CDR3 is TGTGCCAGCAGTTACAAATGGGGACAAAATGAAGCTTTCTTT. Translated: CASSYKWGQNEAFF.

The chain is built from TRBV5-1 and TRBJ2-3, with 8 bases lining up with TRBD1. From germline, CDR1 is SGHRS and CDR2 YFSETQ. The V and J ends lost 1 base and 0 bases, in that order; junction bases with no gene match: 7. The CDR3 covers 17 residues. CDR3 sequence: CASSLQGTGRSTDTQYF. CDR3 bases: TGCGCCAGCAGCTTGCAGGGGACAGGCCGAAGCACAGATACGCAGTATTTT.

In this sample, this clone turned up once. The V call is TRBV27, the J call TRBJ1-1; tentatively, D is TRBD1 (5 bases). V shed 1 base and J shed 8 bases, with 14 bases lying between them. Germline CDR1 is MNHEY and CDR2 is SMNVEV (reference sequence). The CDR3 length is 14 residues. CDR3 sequence (DNA): TGTGCCAGCAGTTTATGGGGGACTCCCCTAGAAGCTTTCTTT. Residues: CASSLWGTPLEAFF.

The chain couples TRBV4-1 to TRBJ1-1, with D possibly TRBD1 on 5 matching bases. The V gene lost 0 bases and the J gene lost 0 bases, with 14 bases spanning the gap. The CDR3 consists of 17 residues. Germline CDR1 is MGHRA and CDR2 is YSYEKL. CDR3 protein: CASSQDVSRVMNTEAFF. The CDR3 region has the DNA TGCGCCAGCAGCCAAGATGTTTCCAGGGTCATGAACACTGAAGCTTTCTTT.